The rows below give T cell receptor beta chains drawn from one sample of a study of cytotoxic CD8 clonotypes in ibrutinib-treated CLL. The protocol was immunoSEQ multiplex PCR, while the TCRdb copy is restricted to in-frame clones and leaves out a portion. The table lists 160,000 or so clones, roughly 80% of them singletons. Sequencing was performed on PBMCs, taken after 24 months of ibrutinib treatment. The receptors originated from a human donor with chronic lymphocytic leukemia. Each CDR3 is given with its conserved first and last residue. The order of the fields is J gene, D gene, V gene, CDR3 protein, CDR3 DNA. The D gene is left open where the match is weak.

>TRBJ1-5|.|TRBV30
CAWSVEGMRNQPQHF
TGTGCCTGGAGTGTTGAAGGGATGAGGAATCAGCCCCAGCATTTT
>TRBJ2-1|TRBD2|TRBV11-2
CASSLTLAGMYNEQFF
TGTGCCAGCAGCCTTACTCTAGCGGGGATGTACAATGAGCAGTTCTTC
>TRBJ2-2|TRBD2|TRBV27
CASSLSGRALGTGELFF
TGTGCCAGCAGTTTATCCGGGAGGGCCTTGGGCACCGGGGAGCTGTTTTTT
>TRBJ2-7|.|TRBV19
CASSRARWNEQYF
TGTGCCAGTAGTAGGGCTAGATGGAACGAGCAGTACTTC
>TRBJ1-4|.|TRBV27
CASSFSEATNEKLFF
TGTGCCAGCAGTTTCTCAGAAGCAACTAATGAAAAACTGTTTTTT
>TRBJ2-7|TRBD2|TRBV5-6
CASSLVLAGNSYEQYF
TGTGCCAGCAGCTTGGTCCTAGCGGGGAATTCCTACGAGCAGTACTTC
>TRBJ1-3|TRBD1|TRBV7-9
CASSLGTGGFGNTIYF
TGTGCCAGCAGCTTGGGTACAGGGGGCTTTGGAAACACCATATATTTT
>TRBJ1-2|.|TRBV6-6
CASSGNYGYTF
TGTGCCAGCTCCGGAAACTATGGCTACACCTTC
>TRBJ2-3|.|TRBV4-2
CASSHNGLNTDTQYF
TGTGCCAGCAGCCATAACGGCCTAAACACAGATACGCAGTATTTT
>TRBJ2-3|.|TRBV5-4
CASSLARDTQYF
TGTGCCAGCAGCTTGGCCAGAGATACGCAGTATTTT
>TRBJ2-1|TRBD2|TRBV6-1
CASSDLASGYNEQFF
TGTGCCAGCAGTGACTTGGCTAGCGGCTACAATGAGCAGTTCTTC
>TRBJ1-1|TRBD1|TRBV28
CASSSSSDRAQLKAFF
TGTGCCAGCAGCTCGTCCTCCGACAGGGCGCAACTGAAAGCTTTCTTT
>TRBJ2-1|TRBD2|TRBV5-1
CASLPSAGAIQPGFF
TGCGCCAGCTTACCATCGGCGGGAGCGATTCAGCCCGGATTCTTC
>TRBJ2-2|.|TRBV7-2
CASSHAGPTGELFF
TGTGCCAGCAGCCACGCGGGTCCGACCGGGGAGCTGTTTTTT
>TRBJ2-1|TRBD2|TRBV29-1
CSVGERGGQGEQFF
TGCAGCGTTGGGGAGCGGGGGGGGCAGGGTGAGCAGTTCTTC
>TRBJ1-3|TRBD1|TRBV9
CASSLGQGAYFGNTIYF
TGTGCCAGCAGCTTGGGACAGGGGGCATATTTTGGAAACACCATATATTTT
>TRBJ2-2|TRBD1|TRBV19
CASSTRDRGLYTGELFF
TGTGCCAGTAGTACTCGGGACAGGGGACTATATACCGGGGAGCTGTTTTTT